This entry concerns a single T cell receptor (beta chain). It has no known antigen specificity. No much larger clonotype is one base removed from it; base qualities were not supplied. TCRbeta CDR3 regions were amplified from genomic DNA using the immunoSEQ Assay, a bias-controlled multiplex PCR. Concerning the study's data processing: Nucleated cell counts per sample were estimated from amplification of reference gene primers within the assay. To quantify the absolute abundance of each unique TCRbeta CDR3 rearrangement, sequence reads were collapsed and filtered. Productive Simpson clonality was computed per sample as the square root of Simpson's diversity index over productive rearrangements. TCRdb retrieved this table from immuneACCESS and kept in-frame rearrangements only. Not all clones are present; in checked studies, unresolved V genes account for under half, and no reason is known for the remainder. That table gives V, J and clone size, and the DNA gave D and trimming. The sample contains 250,000 to 300,000 clones, around 91% of them found a single time. The ten largest account for under 15% of the sample.

This sample is part of a study of blood T cell repertoires in COVID-19 (dated by TCRdb to 2018 to 2021). The study in broad terms: Samples from collaborators originated in the United States, Italy and Spain and spanned both the acute and convalescent phases of COVID-19. The material from the prospective study consisted of cDNA or gDNA derived from T cells, B-cell-depleted T cells, or PBMCs. The dataset comprised deeply sampled blood TCRbeta repertoires from subjects exposed to, actively infected with, or recovered from COVID-19. The repertoires were released in a freely available public database intended as a resource for research on the immune response to SARS-CoV-2. Samples came from the ongoing ImmuneRACE study (first 160 participants) plus 1,254 subjects from 6 global collaborators. Nearly every sample came with metadata listing a de-identified subject ID, COVID-19 status, age in years and sex. HLA class I and class II types, where available, came from metadata supplied by the sample provider rather than from assay-based typing.

The germline V gene (reference sequence) gives CDR1 as GTSNPN and CDR2 as SVGIG. At the junction V is shortened by 7 bases and J by 2 bases, with 21 bases in between. Including the terminal cysteine and phenylalanine, the CDR3 comprises 15 residues. Only the CDR3 DNA is retained, 45 bases long and in frame from the first base. General study outcomes and caveats: How much clinical and demographic metadata was included differed by source and by participant, and the metadata was provided uncurated.

The collaborating institutions used their own protocols to collect whole blood in K2EDTA tubes. For TCRbeta analysis, collaborators shipped samples in one of three forms: frozen whole blood, isolated PBMCs, or DNA extracted from either of those sample types. The origin of this receptor is a woman in her fifties or sixties with acute or convalescent COVID-19. The rearrangement joined TRBV30 to TRBJ2-7; the best D guess is TRBD1, with 5 bases matching. Sequencing was carried out using peripheral blood. The DNA sequence is given as TGTGCCTTCAATCGTAGACAGCTTCTTACCTACGAGCAGTACTTC. This encodes CAFNRRQLLTYEQYF.